The sequence of this TCR beta chain was determined in a study of blood T cells in healthy people across ages. Whole-study findings and limits: Estimates based on one million T cells were treated as lower bounds.

A sample-barcoded 5' primer and a J-beta primer mix were used in a second PCR of about 7 to 11 cycles. The template-switch adaptor, which had 12 random nucleotides, put a tag on each cDNA molecule. A single record per CDR3 protein comes from TCRdb applying MiXCR to the 5' RACE reads. The sample lists roughly 900,000 distinct CDR3 sequences; around 46% were seen once. The CDR3 has 12 residues. Germline-derived CDR1 and CDR2 are SQVTM and ANQGSEA. A word on this clonotype: Its cognate antigen is unknown. Germline and junction disagree at one end, which may indicate a read error.

The chain combines TRBV29-1 with TRBJ2-3; D perhaps matches TRBD2 (7 bases). Source material: blood. The TCR comes from a man younger than 40 in good health. The CDR3 DNA follows: TGCAGCCTTGAGGGGGGGGCAGATACGCAGTATTTT. It translates to CSLEGGADTQYF.